These 17 T cell receptor beta chains originate from one sample sequenced in a study of control samples from healthy donors and cancer patients. Produced via immunoSEQ multiplex PCR; TCRdb's table is partial and in-frame only. Among about 39,000 clones listed, around four fifths were seen once. The source material was blood. These receptors were collected from a man between 60 and 75 years old in good health.

This clone was detected once. The chain links TRBV6-6 to TRBJ1-2; possibly TRBD1 for D (6 bases). Germline V gene lookup returns CDR1 MNHNY and CDR2 SVGAGI (reference sequence). The ends were cut back, 6 bases at V and 0 bases at J, with 11 bases in the middle. The CDR3 consists of 14 residues. In DNA, the CDR3 is TGTGCCAGCAGGCAGACAGGTTCTAACTATGGCTACACCTTC. Translating gives CASRQTGSNYGYTF.

CDR3 sequence: CASSLRAGMNSPLHF. The CDR3 DNA follows: TGTGCCAGCAGTCTGCGGGCAGGGATGAATTCACCCCTCCACTTT. The chain combines TRBV27 with TRBJ1-6, with D maybe TRBD1 (5 bases). The V and J ends lost 5 bases and 7 bases respectively, with 15 bases between them. The length of the CDR3 is 15 residues. The germline V gene encodes CDR1 MNHEY and CDR2 SMNVEV (reference sequence).

J is TRBJ2-1 and V is TRBV27; the D is unclear. CDR1 and CDR2 from the germline V gene are MNHEY and SMNVEV (reference sequence). Between the trimmed V and J ends, which lost 0 bases and 11 bases, there was a span of 20 bases. The CDR3 has 16 amino acids. The CDR3 sequence: CASSLSIIKMFDKQFF. As DNA, the CDR3 is TGTGCCAGCAGTTTATCGATTATCAAGATGTTCGATAAGCAGTTCTTC.

V gene TRBV28 combines with J gene TRBJ1-4; D gene unclear. Per germline, CDR1 MDHEN and CDR2 SYDVKM. The CDR3 runs to 12 residues. Trimming took off 4 bases at V and 7 bases at J, with 7 bases between the two ends. CDR3 loop: CASSSQREKLFF. CDR3 in DNA: TGTGCCAGCAGTTCTCAGCGTGAAAAACTGTTTTTT.

As DNA, the CDR3 is TGTGCCAGCAGCTGGGACAGGGGACGATATGGCTACACCTTC. It yields the protein CASSWDRGRYGYTF. The chain has TRBV5-6 and TRBJ1-2; 10 bases are shared with TRBD1. Germline V gene lookup returns CDR1 SGHDT and CDR2 YYEEEE. The CDR3 loop spans 14 amino acids. V lost 3 bases to trimming and J lost 5 bases; unmatched junction nucleotides: 4.

This rearrangement joins TRBV14 to TRBJ2-7, with a possible D match to TRBD1 (5 bases). The CDR3 spans 14 residues. Germline CDR1 and CDR2: SGHDN and FVKESK. Trimming shortened V by 0 bases and J by 1 base, and 7 bases separated the two germline ends. This CDR3 reads CASSQEYRSYEQYF. As DNA, the CDR3 is TGTGCCAGCAGCCAAGAGTACAGGTCCTACGAGCAGTACTTC.

The chain couples TRBV5-5 to TRBJ1-2, with D possibly being TRBD1 (5 bases). This CDR3 comprises 13 residues. The germline CDR1 and CDR2 sequences are SGHKS and YYEKEE (reference sequence). V gave up 0 bases and J gave up 8 bases, with 11 bases separating them. CDR3 DNA sequence: TGTGCCAGCAGCTTGGCTGGGGCTAGAGGCTACACCTTC. It is translated as CASSLAGARGYTF.

The V gene is TRBV7-2, the J gene TRBJ1-5; D is ambiguous. This CDR3 is built from 13 residues. Germline CDR1 and CDR2: SGHTA and FQGNSA. The V end was cut by 1 base, the J end by 5 bases, with 6 bases between. CDR3: CASSLDHYQPQHF. The CDR3, as DNA: TGTGCCAGCAGCTTAGACCATTATCAGCCCCAGCATTTT.

The chain carries TRBV27 and TRBJ1-2, with 9 bases fitting TRBD1. The length of the CDR3 is 15 residues. J gave up 7 bases and V 5 bases, and 11 bases lay outside the gene matches. Per the germline V gene, CDR1 is MNHEY and CDR2 is SMNVEV (reference sequence). CDR3 amino acids: CASSRSGQGSGGYTF. CDR3 sequence (DNA): TGTGCCAGCAGTCGCTCGGGACAGGGTTCCGGTGGCTACACCTTC.

This clone was found a few times. The J gene is TRBJ1-5, the V gene TRBV19; D possibly corresponds to TRBD1 (6 bases). CDR1 is LNHDA and CDR2 is SQIVND in the germline V gene (reference sequence). The ends were cut back, 7 bases at V and 5 bases at J, with 12 bases in the middle. The CDR3 is 13 amino acids. This CDR3 reads CASKGGPYQPQHF. The CDR3 DNA reads as TGTGCCAGTAAAGGGGGGCCCTATCAGCCCCAGCATTTT.

The rearrangement links TRBV2 to TRBJ1-2; the D is unclear. Germline V gene lookup returns CDR1 SNHLY and CDR2 FYNNEI. This CDR3 is built from 12 residues. V was clipped by 3 bases and J by 9 bases, with 11 bases between them. This CDR3 is CASSDELGSYTF. The CDR3 DNA sequence: TGTGCCAGCAGTGACGAACTTGGAAGCTACACCTTC.

The V gene is TRBV5-5, the J gene TRBJ1-5; D is undetermined. Germline CDR1 reads SGHKS; CDR2 reads YYEKEE (reference sequence). Between the trimmed V and J ends, which lost 2 bases and 0 bases, there was a span of 9 bases. The CDR3 length is 15 residues. The CDR3 DNA sequence: TGTGCCAGCAGCTTCGGATTATATAGCAATCAGCCCCAGCATTTT. Its protein product is CASSFGLYSNQPQHF.

This clone was seen a few times. The gene calls are TRBV7-9 and TRBJ1-2, with D perhaps TRBD1 (5 bases). Germline V gene data show CDR1 as SEHNR and CDR2 as FQNEAQ (reference sequence). This CDR3 comprises 15 residues. The germline V and J ends were trimmed by 5 bases and 0 bases, with 13 bases remaining between them. The CDR3 DNA is TGTGCCAGCAGCCCTCCCGGCAGGGCTAACTATGGCTACACCTTC. Its protein is CASSPPGRANYGYTF.

The chain carries TRBV27 and TRBJ1-4; weak D call: TRBD1 (5 bases). CDR1 and CDR2 from the germline V gene are MNHEY and SMNVEV (reference sequence). Trimming took 8 bases from V and 8 from J, leaving 21 bases between them. The CDR3 contains 15 residues. The CDR3 region is CASGAIPGNREKLFF. Written as DNA, the CDR3 is TGTGCCAGCGGGGCCATCCCAGGAAATCGGGAAAAACTGTTTTTT.

The rearrangement joins TRBV4-3 to TRBJ1-4; 8 bases are a match to TRBD1. V dropped 0 bases and J dropped 4; count of bases not matched to a gene: 4. This CDR3 has 16 residues. The germline V gene has CDR1 LGHNA and CDR2 YSLEER. Written as DNA, the CDR3 is TGCGCCAGCAGCCAAGAGGGGACAGGACATAATGAAAAACTGTTTTTT. This encodes CASSQEGTGHNEKLFF.

The genes are TRBV18 and TRBJ1-5; D not resolved. Looked up from germline, CDR1 is KGHSH and CDR2 is LQKENI. V was trimmed by 6 bases and J by 8 bases, leaving 14 bases between them. This CDR3 contains 13 residues. The CDR3 here is CASSNGLREPQHF. The CDR3 DNA sequence: TGTGCCAGCTCCAACGGACTGAGGGAGCCCCAGCATTTT.

This sequence joins TRBV4-3 and TRBJ1-2; the D gene is possibly TRBD1 (5 bases). Germline V gives CDR1 LGHNA, CDR2 YSLEER. V was clipped by 0 bases and J by 4 bases, with 12 bases between them. The CDR3 covers 15 residues. CDR3 protein: CASSQDLGVTYGYTF. As DNA, the CDR3 is TGCGCCAGCAGCCAAGATTTGGGGGTTACCTATGGCTACACCTTC.